This is a list of T cell receptor beta chains from one sample in a study of blood T cells in healthy people across ages. In TCRdb, the 5' RACE reads were re-called with MiXCR into one record per CDR3 protein. In the table there are around 1,000,000 distinct CDR3 sequences, around 25% of which are singletons. The same sample was also used in a study of T cells of mothers and their children.

Source material: blood. The receptors originated from a girl aged 2-10 years in good health. Each CDR3 is given with its conserved first and last residue. The D gene is left open where the match is weak. Clone sizes are given selectively: once, few, many, or a class where the clone is expanded.

v_gene	abundance	j_gene	d_gene	CDR3nt	CDR3aa
TRBV12-3/TRBV12-4	.	TRBJ2-5	TRBD1	TGTGCCAGCAGTTTGAACAGGGGAACTAGGGGAGAGACCCAGTACTTC	CASSLNRGTRGETQYF
TRBV9	.	TRBJ2-7	TRBD1	TGTGCCAGCAGCGTAGATGGGGACAGCTCCTACGAGCAGTACTTC	CASSVDGDSSYEQYF
TRBV6-6	.	TRBJ2-1	.	TGTGCCAGCAGTTACTCAGGGGGGGAGTTCTTC	CASSYSGGEFF
TRBV3-1	.	TRBJ2-7	TRBD2	TGTGCCAGCAGCCCGTTGACTAGCGGCTACGAGCAGTACTTC	CASSPLTSGYEQYF
TRBV6-5	few	TRBJ2-1	.	TGTGCCAGCAGTTACCCAAGTCCGGGGGGCGATTTTAATGAGCAGTTCTTC	CASSYPSPGGDFNEQFF
TRBV7-2	.	TRBJ2-7	.	TGTGCCAGCAGCTTAGCTCCAGGGGGGGCATACGAGCAGTACTTC	CASSLAPGGAYEQYF
TRBV4-3	few	TRBJ1-3	.	TGCGCCAGCAGCCAAGATACGTGGGACACCATATATTTT	CASSQDTWDTIYF
TRBV12-3/TRBV12-4	few	TRBJ1-4	.	TGTGCCAGCAGTTCGGAGACTCGTGCGGGCGGAAAACTGTTTTTT	CASSSETRAGGKLFF
TRBV7-9	.	TRBJ1-1	.	TGTGCCAGCAGCCATACAGGGAACACTGAAGCTTTCTTT	CASSHTGNTEAFF
TRBV7-9	many	TRBJ2-2	.	TGTGCCAGCAGCTTAGGTGGAGGGCACACCGGGGAGCTGTTTTTT	CASSLGGGHTGELFF
TRBV7-2	.	TRBJ2-6	TRBD1	TGTGCCAGCAGCTCCCGACAGGGTCGACCCGGGGCCAACGTCCTGACTTTC	CASSSRQGRPGANVLTF
TRBV28	few	TRBJ1-5	TRBD1	TGTGCCAGCATCCTAGGGACAGGGGCCAATCAGCCCCAGCATTTT	CASILGTGANQPQHF
TRBV10-3	.	TRBJ2-3	TRBD2	TGTGCCATCAGTGAGTCGATAATGGTAGCGGGGACCACAGATACGCAGTATTTT	CAISESIMVAGTTDTQYF
TRBV6-6	few	TRBJ2-5	TRBD2	TGTGCCAGCAGTTACTCCCCGGGGGGAGAGGAGACCCAGTACTTC	CASSYSPGGEETQYF
TRBV6-1	.	TRBJ1-1	.	TGTGCCAGCAGACCCACTGAAGCTTTCTTT	CASRPTEAFF
TRBV29-1	.	TRBJ2-5	.	TGCAGCGTTGCAAGAGCGGCCGAGACCCAGTACTTC	CSVARAAETQYF
TRBV11-2	few	TRBJ2-1	.	TGTGCCAGCAGCTTCGGGGGGCCGGGGAGTCCCTACAATGAGCAGTTCTTC	CASSFGGPGSPYNEQFF
TRBV6-1	few	TRBJ1-2	.	TGTGCCAGCAGTGGGCCTTTGGGATTCTTGAGTCGACCTAACTATGGCTACACCTTC	CASSGPLGFLSRPNYGYTF
TRBV7-9	.	TRBJ2-1	TRBD2	TGTGCCAGCAGCCGACTAGCGGGGGACCCCTACAATGAGCAGTTCTTC	CASSRLAGDPYNEQFF
TRBV10-3	few	TRBJ2-1	.	TGTGCCATCAGTGAGTCGAACTCGAGAAATGAGCAGTTCTTC	CAISESNSRNEQFF
TRBV7-9	few	TRBJ1-6	.	TGTGCCAGCAGCACTAGATTGGGACCGCGAGAGGGATCACCCCTCCACTTT	CASSTRLGPREGSPLHF
TRBV6-5	.	TRBJ2-5	.	TGTGCCAGCAGTTCCTCCTCAGGGAACGAGGAGACCCAGTACTTC	CASSSSSGNEETQYF
TRBV5-1	.	TRBJ2-7	.	TGCGCCAGCAGCTTGGCCCCTAGGTCCGTAGAGCCATACGAGCAGTACTTC	CASSLAPRSVEPYEQYF
TRBV20-1	once	TRBJ2-3	.	TGCAGTGCTATGCAACTAACGTACACAGATACGCAGTATTTT	CSAMQLTYTDTQYF
TRBV6-2/TRBV6-3	.	TRBJ2-7	TRBD2	TGTGCCAGCAGACGAGCGGGAGGGGATTCTTTCGAGCAGTACTTC	CASRRAGGDSFEQYF
TRBV20-1	.	TRBJ2-2	TRBD1	TGCAGTGCCGGGACAGTGAACGCCGGGGAGCTGTTTTTT	CSAGTVNAGELFF
TRBV4-3	few	TRBJ2-3	.	TGCGCCAGCAGCCAAGATGGAGATGACCGTGATACGCAGTATTTT	CASSQDGDDRDTQYF
TRBV29-1	.	TRBJ1-3	TRBD1	TGCAGCGTCGGGACAGGGATGAGCTCTGGAAACACCATATATTTT	CSVGTGMSSGNTIYF
TRBV27	few	TRBJ1-2	.	TGTGCCAGCAGTCCCCTAGGAGGGTATGGCTACACCTTC	CASSPLGGYGYTF
TRBV7-9	few	TRBJ2-3	.	TGTGCCAGCAGCCCAGGTCGGTGGGGAGCAGATACGCAGTATTTT	CASSPGRWGADTQYF
TRBV15	.	TRBJ2-5	TRBD2	TGTGCCACCGCTTCGGGGGGGAGGGGCCAAGAGACCCAGTACTTC	CATASGGRGQETQYF
TRBV5-1	.	TRBJ2-5	.	TGCGCCAGCAGCTCCACCGGGATACAAGAGACCCAGTACTTC	CASSSTGIQETQYF
TRBV28	.	TRBJ2-3	.	TGTGCCAGCAGTTTATTTGTTGCCACAGATACGCAGTATTTT	CASSLFVATDTQYF
TRBV4-1	few	TRBJ2-7	.	TGCGCCAGCAGCCAACTAGCGCAAATTTCCTACGAGCAGTACTTC	CASSQLAQISYEQYF
TRBV18	few	TRBJ1-1	.	TGTGCCAGCTCTCCTGACAGGTACACTGAAGCTTTCTTT	CASSPDRYTEAFF
TRBV14	.	TRBJ2-5	.	TGTGCCAGCAGCGCTGACGGCGAAGAGACCCAGTACTTC	CASSADGEETQYF
TRBV19	.	TRBJ1-2	.	TGTGCCAGTAGTATAGGGTCGGATATTTATGGCTACACCTTC	CASSIGSDIYGYTF
TRBV7-8	.	TRBJ2-7	.	TGTGCCAGCGGCTTAGAACAAGAGGGCGAGCAGTACTTC	CASGLEQEGEQYF
TRBV20-1	few	TRBJ1-1	TRBD1	TGCAGTGCTAGGGGGTCGGGACAGGGAATTGAAGCTTTCTTT	CSARGSGQGIEAFF
TRBV25-1	.	TRBJ2-7	TRBD1	TGTGCCAGCAGTGACCCGGGACAGGGTGACTACGAGCAGTACTTC	CASSDPGQGDYEQYF
TRBV9	.	TRBJ2-3	.	TGTGCCAGCAGCGTAGAACACGGAAGCACAGATACGCAGTATTTT	CASSVEHGSTDTQYF
TRBV7-6	.	TRBJ2-7	TRBD1	TGTGCCAGCAGCTTGAAGGGACAGGGCTTATACGAGCAGTACTTC	CASSLKGQGLYEQYF
TRBV4-2	once	TRBJ2-5	.	TGTGCCAGCAGCCAAGGGTACAATGAGCAGCTCTTC	CASSQGYNEQLF
TRBV13	few	TRBJ2-1	.	TGTGCCAGCAGCTTAGAGGGGGGGACATACAATGAGCAGTTCTTC	CASSLEGGTYNEQFF
TRBV12-3/TRBV12-4	.	TRBJ2-3	TRBD1	TGTGCCAGCAGTCGAGTCGGGGGGACAGGGACCTATAACACAGATACGCAGTATTTT	CASSRVGGTGTYNTDTQYF
TRBV11-3	.	TRBJ2-7	TRBD2	TGTGCCAGCAGCTTAGCCGGGACTAGCGGGTCCTACGAGCAGTACTTC	CASSLAGTSGSYEQYF
TRBV7-6	.	TRBJ1-6	.	TGTGCCAGCAGCTTACGGGACGGGCATAGTTCACCCCTCCACTTT	CASSLRDGHSSPLHF
TRBV6-6	few	TRBJ1-3	.	TGTGCCAGCAGTTACGGGGGAACGAGCTCTGGAAACACCATATATTTT	CASSYGGTSSGNTIYF
TRBV10-3	.	TRBJ2-4	TRBD2	TGTGCCATCGCAGGGACTAGCGGGGAAAACATTCAGTACTTC	CAIAGTSGENIQYF
TRBV2	.	TRBJ1-1	TRBD1	TGTGCCAGCAGAATAAGACAGGGTTCACTGGAAGAAGCTTTCTTT	CASRIRQGSLEEAFF